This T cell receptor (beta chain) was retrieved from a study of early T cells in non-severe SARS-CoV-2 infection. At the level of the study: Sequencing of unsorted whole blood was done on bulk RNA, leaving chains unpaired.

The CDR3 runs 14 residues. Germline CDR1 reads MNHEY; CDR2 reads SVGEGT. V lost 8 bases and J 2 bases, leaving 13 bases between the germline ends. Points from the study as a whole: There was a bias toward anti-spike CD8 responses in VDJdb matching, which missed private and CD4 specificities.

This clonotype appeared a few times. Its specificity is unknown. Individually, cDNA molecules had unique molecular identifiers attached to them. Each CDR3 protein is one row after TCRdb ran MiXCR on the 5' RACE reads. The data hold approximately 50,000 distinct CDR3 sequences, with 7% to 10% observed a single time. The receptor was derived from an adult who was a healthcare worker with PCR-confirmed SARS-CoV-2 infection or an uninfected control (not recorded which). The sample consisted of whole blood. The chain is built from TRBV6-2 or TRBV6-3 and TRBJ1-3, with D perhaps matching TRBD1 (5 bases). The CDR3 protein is CASGTLGAGNTIYF. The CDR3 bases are TGTGCCAGCGGGACGCTGGGGGCTGGAAACACCATATATTTT.